These 22 T cell receptor beta chains were sequenced from one sample in a study of cytomegalovirus exposure and HLA in healthy donors. Researchers ran the PCR with 60 Vbeta and 13 Jbeta primers. The table came from immunoSEQ multiplex PCR; TCRdb's copy has only in-frame clones and leaves some out. The sample includes under 70,000 clones, over 55% of them seen just once. Sequences were obtained from PBMCs. All receptors derive from a man aged 40-50 years in good health and CMV-seropositive.

The table lists this clone with a few counts. The CDR3 is CASSSQRGRGVRTEAFF. Here the CDR3 DNA reads TGTGCCAGCAGCTCACAGCGAGGTAGGGGCGTTCGCACTGAAGCTTTCTTT. The chain combines TRBV7-8 with TRBJ1-1, with D tentatively TRBD1 (5 bases). Germline V gene data show CDR1 as SGHVS and CDR2 as FQNEAQ. CDR3 length: 17 amino acids. The V and J ends lost 4 bases and 4 bases respectively, with 22 bases between them.

The chain carries TRBV5-8 and TRBJ1-2; D gene unclear. Germline V gene sequence: CDR1 SGHTS, CDR2 YDEGEE. Trimming cost V 5 bases and J 7 bases, with 18 bases left between them. This CDR3 has 14 amino acids. CDR3 DNA: TGTGCCAGCAGGTCGGGATTCCGAGAACTTGGCTACACCTTC. Amino acid sequence: CASRSGFRELGYTF.

As DNA, the CDR3 is TGTGCCAGCAGTTATCGAAACACCATATATTTT. Residues: CASSYRNTIYF. The chain is built from TRBV11-3 and TRBJ1-3; D is unclear. The CDR3 totals 11 residues. Trimming pared 6 bases from V and 5 bases from J, leaving 5 bases between. Germline-derived CDR1 and CDR2 are SGHNT and YENEEA.

The table lists this clone with a few counts. CDR3 sequence (DNA): TGTGCCAGCTCACCACTACTGACAGGGGGCAGTCGGAATGAGCAGTTCTTC. The encoded protein is CASSPLLTGGSRNEQFF. The chain employs TRBV18 and TRBJ2-1; 10 nucleotides agree with TRBD1. The CDR3 is 17 amino acids. Germline-derived CDR1 and CDR2 are KGHSH and LQKENI. The junction had 10 bases not matched to a gene; V was cut back by 1 base and J by 7 bases.

A single count supports this clone. The chain has TRBV5-1 and TRBJ2-3; no definite D call. The CDR3 extends over 15 amino acids. With 4 bases removed from V and 4 bases from J, the gap between germline ends came to 16 bases. Germline V gene lookup returns CDR1 SGHRS and CDR2 YFSETQ. The CDR3 bases are TGCGCCAGCAGCCCACAGTACGGTGTTGCAGATACGCAGTATTTT. This codes for CASSPQYGVADTQYF.

The chain links TRBV9 to TRBJ2-1, with D perhaps TRBD2 (5 bases). Looked up from germline, CDR1 is SGDLS and CDR2 is YYNGEE. The V gene lost 4 bases and the J gene lost 0 bases, with 11 bases spanning the gap. The length of the CDR3 is 15 residues. CDR3 amino acids: CASSPPGGSYNEQFF. The CDR3 nucleotides read TGTGCCAGCAGCCCCCCCGGAGGCTCCTACAATGAGCAGTTCTTC. The complete variable domain, with remaining parts taken from reference TRBV9 and TRBJ2-1, reads DSGVTQTPKHLITATGQRVTLRCSPRSGDLSVYWYQQSLDQGLQFLIQYYNGEERAKGNILERFSAQQFPDLHSELNLSSLELGDSALYFCASSPPGGSYNEQFFGPGTRLTVL.

This chain links TRBV5-1 with TRBJ1-6; TRBD1 matches at 9 bases. J was trimmed by 3 bases and V by 4 bases; bases with no gene match: 8. The CDR3 is 17 amino acids. CDR1 and CDR2 from the germline V gene are SGHRS and YFSETQ. CDR3 sequence reads: CASSRDREVYYNSPLHF. The CDR3 DNA sequence: TGCGCCAGCAGCCGGGACAGGGAAGTATACTATAATTCACCCCTCCACTTT.

This chain links TRBV21-1 with TRBJ2-1; the D call in the table, TRBD2, was not verified against the DNA. TRBV21-1 is annotated as a pseudogene. The CDR3 has 16 amino acids. CDR3 DNA sequence: TGTGCCAGCAGCAAAGTCTGGTCTCCCGGTGACAATGAGCAGTTCTTC. Translated: CASSKVWSPGDNEQFF.

The rearrangement uses TRBV7-3 and TRBJ2-7, with TRBD2 as a possible D gene (7 bases). The germline V gene encodes CDR1 SGHTA and CDR2 FQGTGA. The CDR3 loop spans 16 amino acids. Trimming stripped 3 bases from V and 3 bases from J, with 18 bases between. The CDR3 bases are TGTGCCAGCAGCTTTCGATTCACGGGGGGCGTCTACGAGCAGTACTTC. It is translated as CASSFRFTGGVYEQYF.

The J gene is TRBJ1-4, the V gene TRBV6-5; D is ambiguous. The germline V gene encodes CDR1 MNHEY and CDR2 SVGAGI. The CDR3 covers 12 residues. V lost 6 bases and J lost 8, with 10 bases in between. The DNA for the CDR3 is TGTGCCAGCAGAAACGGGTGGGAAAAACTGTTTTTT. Translation gives CASRNGWEKLFF.

The J gene is TRBJ1-5, the V gene TRBV6-5; tentatively, D is TRBD1 (6 bases). The length of the CDR3 is 14 residues. Trimming removed 8 bases from V and 0 bases from J, with 11 bases in between. From germline, CDR1 is MNHEY and CDR2 SVGAGI. In nucleotides, the CDR3 is TGTGCCAGCGCACAGGGTAGTAGCAATCAGCCCCAGCATTTT. Its protein is CASAQGSSNQPQHF.

V gene TRBV9 combines with J gene TRBJ1-6; TRBD1 is a possible D gene (5 bases). Germline values: CDR1 SGDLS, CDR2 YYNGEE. V lost 3 bases and J lost 5, with 18 bases in between. This CDR3 contains 17 residues. The CDR3 DNA sequence: TGTGCCAGCAGCGAGGTTTCGGGGGAGCACGATAATTCACCCCTCCACTTT. As protein: CASSEVSGEHDNSPLHF.

V and J are TRBV27 and TRBJ1-6; no reliable D call. Germline loops: CDR1 MNHEY, CDR2 SMNVEV (reference sequence). The CDR3 length is 13 residues. Trimming took 4 bases from V and 7 from J, leaving 8 bases between them. The DNA of the CDR3 is TGTGCCAGCAGTTATTCAGAAAATTCACCCCTCCACTTT. It translates to CASSYSENSPLHF.

The chain is built from TRBV29-1 and TRBJ2-5; D gene ambiguous. The V gene's germline CDR1 is SQVTM and CDR2 ANQGSEA. The CDR3 is 12 amino acids. Trimming pared 2 bases from V and 4 bases from J, leaving 8 bases between. The CDR3 DNA reads as TGCAGCGTTGAAAGGCTAGGAGAGACCCAGTACTTC. The encoded protein is CSVERLGETQYF.

The CDR3: CASSARLSGGLIGETQYF. CDR3 DNA sequence: TGTGCCAGCAGCGCCCGACTAAGCGGGGGGTTAATTGGAGAGACCCAGTACTTC. This sequence joins TRBV5-6 and TRBJ2-5; 9 bases line up with TRBD2. V shed 4 bases and J 4 bases; nucleotides not matched to a gene: 17. There are 18 residues in the CDR3. Germline CDR1 SGHDT, CDR2 YYEEEE.

V gene TRBV5-1 combines with J gene TRBJ2-6, with D maybe TRBD1 (6 bases). The CDR3 has 15 residues. Trimming took 3 bases from V and 2 from J, leaving 9 bases between them. CDR1 is SGHRS and CDR2 is YFSETQ in the germline V gene. The CDR3 spells CASSSTGPGANVLTF. CDR3 DNA: TGCGCCAGCAGCTCTACAGGGCCTGGGGCCAACGTCCTGACTTTC.

The CDR3 nucleotides are TGTGCCAGCAGTGAGATCGGGGGAGAGGACTATGGCTACACCTTC. Translation gives CASSEIGGEDYGYTF. The gene calls are TRBV6-1 and TRBJ1-2; TRBD1 is a possible D gene (5 bases). Trimming left V 3 bases short and J 3 bases short, with 14 bases between. The CDR3 length is 15 residues. Germline CDR1 reads MNHNS; CDR2 reads SASEGT.

V gene TRBV7-9 combines with J gene TRBJ1-1; 11 nucleotides agree with TRBD1. From germline, CDR1 is SEHNR and CDR2 FQNEAQ (reference sequence). The J segment lost 5 bases and the V segment lost 4 bases, leaving 12 bases of the junction unmatched. The CDR3 length is 17 residues. The CDR3 bases are TGTGCCAGCAGCTATCTAGGGACAGGGGGAAGTTTGACTGAAGCTTTCTTT. It encodes CASSYLGTGGSLTEAFF.

This clone has just a few counts. V usage is TRBV5-5 and J usage is TRBJ2-7; 8 bases agree with TRBD1. Germline V gene sequence: CDR1 SGHKS, CDR2 YYEKEE (reference sequence). The CDR3 sequence is 14 residues long. Trimming removed 4 bases from V and 1 base from J; junction bases left unmatched: 4. Here the CDR3 DNA reads TGTGCCAGCAGCGGACAGGGAACATCCTACGAGCAGTACTTC. This translates into CASSGQGTSYEQYF.

The CDR3 DNA reads as TGTGCCAGCAACCGACCCGGAGACTACGAGCAGTACTTC. Its translation is CASNRPGDYEQYF. The chain couples TRBV7-2 to TRBJ2-7; D is undetermined. The germline CDR1 and CDR2 sequences are SGHTA and FQGNSA. CDR3 size: 13 residues. V dropped 7 bases and J dropped 3 bases, with 13 bases sitting between them.

This chain connects TRBV5-4 to TRBJ2-7, with D unclear. CDR1 and CDR2 (germline): SGHNT, YYREEE (reference sequence). Trimming took off 0 bases at V and 7 bases at J, with 20 bases between the two ends. This CDR3 spans 16 amino acids. In nucleotides, the CDR3 is TGTGCCAGCAGCTTGGTTTTATTCGGTTCCCCTGCTGAGCAGTACTTC. Residues: CASSLVLFGSPAEQYF.

Concerning this clone itself: Sequence at one end of the junction differs from germline and may be a read error. This CDR3 is also generated by other DNA sequences in the sample. J is TRBJ1-1 and V is TRBV6-4; maybe TRBD1 (5 bases). In germline, CDR1 is MRHNA, CDR2 SNTAGT. The CDR3 consists of 13 residues. Here the CDR3 DNA reads TGTGCCAGCAGCCTCGACAGAAACACTGAGGCTTTCTTT. Its protein is CASSLDRNTEAFF.